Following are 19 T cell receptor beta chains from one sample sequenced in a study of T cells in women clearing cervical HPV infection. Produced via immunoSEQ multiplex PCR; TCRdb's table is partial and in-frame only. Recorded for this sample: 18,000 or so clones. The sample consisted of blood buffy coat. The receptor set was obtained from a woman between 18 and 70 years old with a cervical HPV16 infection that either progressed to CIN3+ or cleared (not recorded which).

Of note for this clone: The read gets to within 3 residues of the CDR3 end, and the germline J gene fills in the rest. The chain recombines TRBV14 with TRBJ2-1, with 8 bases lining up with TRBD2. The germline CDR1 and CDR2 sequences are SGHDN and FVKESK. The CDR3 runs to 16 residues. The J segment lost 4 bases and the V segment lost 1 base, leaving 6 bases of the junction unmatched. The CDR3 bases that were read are TGTGCCAGCAGCCAAGTCGGGAGGGGGGGTTACAATGAG. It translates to CASSQVGRGGYNE. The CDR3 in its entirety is CASSQVGRGGYNEQFF.

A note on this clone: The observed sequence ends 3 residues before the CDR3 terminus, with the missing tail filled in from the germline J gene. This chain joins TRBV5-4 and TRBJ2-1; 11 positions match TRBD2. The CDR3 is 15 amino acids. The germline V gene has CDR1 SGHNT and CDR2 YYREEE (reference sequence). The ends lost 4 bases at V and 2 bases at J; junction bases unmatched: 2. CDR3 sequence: CASSLSGGAYNEQFF. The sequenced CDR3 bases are TGTGCCAGCAGCCTTAGCGGGGGGGCCTACAATGAG.

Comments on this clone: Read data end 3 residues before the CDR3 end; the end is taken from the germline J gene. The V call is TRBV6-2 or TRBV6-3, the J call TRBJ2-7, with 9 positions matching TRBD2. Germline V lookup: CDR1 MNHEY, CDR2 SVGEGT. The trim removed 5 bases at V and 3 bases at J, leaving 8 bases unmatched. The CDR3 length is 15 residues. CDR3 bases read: TGTGCCAGCAGTGCAGCACTAGCGGGCAACTACGAG. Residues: CASSAALAGNYE. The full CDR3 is CASSAALAGNYEQYF.

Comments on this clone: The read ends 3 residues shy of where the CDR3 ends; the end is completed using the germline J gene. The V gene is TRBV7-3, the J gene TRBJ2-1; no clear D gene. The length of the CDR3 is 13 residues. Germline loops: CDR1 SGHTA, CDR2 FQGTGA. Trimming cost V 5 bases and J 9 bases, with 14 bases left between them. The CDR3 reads CASSPNRPGEQFF. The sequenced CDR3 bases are TGTGCCAGCAGCCCAAATCGCCCCGGTGAG.

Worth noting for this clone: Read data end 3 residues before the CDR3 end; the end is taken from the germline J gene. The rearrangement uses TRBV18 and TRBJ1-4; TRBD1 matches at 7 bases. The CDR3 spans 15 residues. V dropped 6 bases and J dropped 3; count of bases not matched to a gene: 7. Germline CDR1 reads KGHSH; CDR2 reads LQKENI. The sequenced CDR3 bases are TGTGCCAGCTCCCCAACAGGGGATGCTAATGAAAAA. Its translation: CASSPTGDANEK. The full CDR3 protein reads CASSPTGDANEKLFF.

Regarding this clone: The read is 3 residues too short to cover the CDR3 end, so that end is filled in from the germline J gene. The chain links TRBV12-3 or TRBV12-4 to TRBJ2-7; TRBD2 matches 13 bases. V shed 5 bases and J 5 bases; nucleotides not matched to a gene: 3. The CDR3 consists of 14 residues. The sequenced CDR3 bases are TGTGCCAGCAGTCCAGGGACTAGCGGGGACGAG. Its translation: CASSPGTSGDE. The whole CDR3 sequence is CASSPGTSGDEQYF.

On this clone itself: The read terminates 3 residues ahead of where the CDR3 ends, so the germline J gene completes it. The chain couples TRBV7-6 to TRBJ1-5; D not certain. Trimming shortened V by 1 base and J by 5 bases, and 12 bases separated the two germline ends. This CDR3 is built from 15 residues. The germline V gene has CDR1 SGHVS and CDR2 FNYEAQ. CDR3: CASSLEEGLHQPQHF. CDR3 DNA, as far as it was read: TGTGCCAGCAGCTTAGAAGAGGGCCTCCATCAGCCC.

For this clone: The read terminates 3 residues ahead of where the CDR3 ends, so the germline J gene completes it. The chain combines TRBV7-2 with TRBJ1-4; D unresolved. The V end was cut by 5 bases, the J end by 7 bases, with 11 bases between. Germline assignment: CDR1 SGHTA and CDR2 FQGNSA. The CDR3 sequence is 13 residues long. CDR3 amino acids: CASSLGPFEKLFF. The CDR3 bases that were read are TGTGCCAGCAGCCTCGGTCCCTTTGAAAAA.

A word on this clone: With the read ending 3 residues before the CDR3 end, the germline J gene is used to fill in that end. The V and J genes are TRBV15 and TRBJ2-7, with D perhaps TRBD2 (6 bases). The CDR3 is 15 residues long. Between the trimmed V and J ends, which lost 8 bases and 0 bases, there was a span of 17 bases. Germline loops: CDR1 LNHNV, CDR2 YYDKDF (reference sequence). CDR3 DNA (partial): TGTGCCACCCGTAAGACCGGGACTGTCTCCTACGAG. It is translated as CATRKTGTVSYE. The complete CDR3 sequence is CATRKTGTVSYEQYF.

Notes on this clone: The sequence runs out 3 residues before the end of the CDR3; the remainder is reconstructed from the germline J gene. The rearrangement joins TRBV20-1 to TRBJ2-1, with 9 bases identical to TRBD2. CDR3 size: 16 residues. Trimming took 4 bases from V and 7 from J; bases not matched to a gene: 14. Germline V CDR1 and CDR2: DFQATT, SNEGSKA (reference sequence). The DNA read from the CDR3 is TGCAGTGCTAAAAAACCGGGACTAGCTTATATGAATGAG. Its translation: CSAKKPGLAYMNE. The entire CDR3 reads CSAKKPGLAYMNEQFF.

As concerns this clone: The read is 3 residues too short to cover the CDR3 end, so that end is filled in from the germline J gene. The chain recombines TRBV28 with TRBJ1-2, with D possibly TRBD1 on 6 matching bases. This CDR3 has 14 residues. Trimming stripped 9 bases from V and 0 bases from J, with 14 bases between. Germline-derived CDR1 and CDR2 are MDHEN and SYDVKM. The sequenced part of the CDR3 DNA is TGTGCCAGTCAGGGGATGACGACTAACTATGGC. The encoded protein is CASQGMTTNYG. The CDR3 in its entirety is CASQGMTTNYGYTF.

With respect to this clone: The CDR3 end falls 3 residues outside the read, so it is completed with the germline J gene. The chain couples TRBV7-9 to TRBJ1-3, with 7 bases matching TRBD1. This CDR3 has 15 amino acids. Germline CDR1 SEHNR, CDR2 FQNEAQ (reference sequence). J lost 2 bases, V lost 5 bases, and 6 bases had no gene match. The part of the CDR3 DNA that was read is TGTGCCAGCAGCCGACAGGGAACCCCTGGAAACACC. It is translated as CASSRQGTPGNT. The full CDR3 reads CASSRQGTPGNTIYF. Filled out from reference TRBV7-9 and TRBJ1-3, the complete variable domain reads DTGVSQNPRHKITKRGQNVTFRCDPISEHNRLYWYRQTLGQGPEFLTYFQNEAQLEKSRLLSDRFSAERPKGSFSTLEIQRTEQGDSAMYLCASSRQGTPGNTIYFGEGSWLTVV.

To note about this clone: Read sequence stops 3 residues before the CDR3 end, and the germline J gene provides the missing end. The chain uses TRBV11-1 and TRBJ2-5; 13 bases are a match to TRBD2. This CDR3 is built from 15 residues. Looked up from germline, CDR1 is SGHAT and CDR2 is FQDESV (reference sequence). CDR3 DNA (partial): TGTGCCAGCAGCTTCGCCACTAGCGGGGGGGCTACC. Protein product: CASSFATSGGAT. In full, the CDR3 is CASSFATSGGATQYF.

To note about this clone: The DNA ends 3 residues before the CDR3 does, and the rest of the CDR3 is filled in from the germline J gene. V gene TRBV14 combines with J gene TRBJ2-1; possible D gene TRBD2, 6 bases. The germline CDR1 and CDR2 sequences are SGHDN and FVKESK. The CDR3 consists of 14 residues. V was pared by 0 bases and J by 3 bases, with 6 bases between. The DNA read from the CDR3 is TGTGCCAGCAGCCAAGACGGGGGCTACAATGAG. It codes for CASSQDGGYNE. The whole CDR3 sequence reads CASSQDGGYNEQFF.

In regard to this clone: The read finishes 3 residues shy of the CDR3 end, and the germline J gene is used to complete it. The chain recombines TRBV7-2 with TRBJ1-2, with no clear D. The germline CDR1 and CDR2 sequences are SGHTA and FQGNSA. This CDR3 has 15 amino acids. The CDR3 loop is CASSAGDLAGNDYTF. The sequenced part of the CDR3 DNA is TGTGCCAGCAGCGCGGGAGATCTAGCGGGGAATGAC.

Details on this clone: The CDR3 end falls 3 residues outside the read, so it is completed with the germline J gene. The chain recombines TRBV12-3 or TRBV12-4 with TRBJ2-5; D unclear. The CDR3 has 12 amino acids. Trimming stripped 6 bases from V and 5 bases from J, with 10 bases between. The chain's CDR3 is CASSNYGETQYF. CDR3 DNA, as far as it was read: TGTGCCAGCAGCAACTATGGGGAGACC.

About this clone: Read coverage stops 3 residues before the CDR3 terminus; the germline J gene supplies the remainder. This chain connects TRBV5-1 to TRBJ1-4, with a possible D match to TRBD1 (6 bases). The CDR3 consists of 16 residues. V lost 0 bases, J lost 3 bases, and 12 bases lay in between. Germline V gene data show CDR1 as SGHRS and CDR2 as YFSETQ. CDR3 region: CASSLVQGTANEKLFF. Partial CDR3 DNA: TGCGCCAGCAGCTTGGTGCAGGGGACGGCTAATGAAAAA. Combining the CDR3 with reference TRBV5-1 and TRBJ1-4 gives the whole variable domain KAGVTQTPRYLIKTRGQQVTLSCSPISGHRSVSWYQQTPGQGLQFLFEYFSETQRNKGNFPGRFSGRQFSNSRSEMNVSTLELGDSALYLCASSLVQGTANEKLFFGSGTQLSVL.

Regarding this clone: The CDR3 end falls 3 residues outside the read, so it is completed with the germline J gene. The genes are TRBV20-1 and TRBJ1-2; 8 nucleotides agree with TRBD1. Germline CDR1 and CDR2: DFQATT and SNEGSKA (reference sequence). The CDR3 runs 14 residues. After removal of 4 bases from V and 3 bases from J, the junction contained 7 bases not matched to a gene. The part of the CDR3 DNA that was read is TGCAGTGCTAAACAGGGGGGATCCGACTATGGC. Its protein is CSAKQGGSDYG. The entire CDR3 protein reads CSAKQGGSDYGYTF.

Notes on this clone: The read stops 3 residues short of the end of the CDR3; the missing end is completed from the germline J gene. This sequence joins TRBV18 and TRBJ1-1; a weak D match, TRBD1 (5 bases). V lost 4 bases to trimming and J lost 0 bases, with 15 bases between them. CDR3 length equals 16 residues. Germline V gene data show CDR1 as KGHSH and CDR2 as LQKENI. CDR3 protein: CASSLETPTVNTEAFF. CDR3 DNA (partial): TGTGCCAGCTCACTCGAAACCCCGACAGTGAACACTGAA.